The 30 T cell receptor beta chains below were found in one sample sequenced in a study of shared clonotypes between healthy human individuals. The repertoire was sequenced with immunoSEQ multiplex PCR; TCRdb's copy has only in-frame clones and lacks some. The data contain just over 2,000,000 clones, 90% to 95% of them singletons. The sequenced material came from naive CD4+ T cells sorted from blood. Noted subset: CD45RA+ positively selected. These receptors came from a man younger than 35 in good health.

The chain has TRBV5-6 and TRBJ1-2; D may be TRBD1 (5 bases). Between the trimmed V and J ends, which lost 6 bases and 2 bases, there was a span of 5 bases. The CDR3 has 11 residues. Germline assignment: CDR1 SGHDT and CDR2 YYEEEE. In nucleotides, the CDR3 is TGTGCCAGCAAGGGGAACTATGGCTACACCTTC. Residues: CASKGNYGYTF.

This chain links TRBV5-4 with TRBJ2-5, with a possible D match to TRBD1 (5 bases). Per the germline V gene, CDR1 is SGHNT and CDR2 is YYREEE (reference sequence). Trimming took 2 bases from V and 2 from J, leaving 13 bases between them. The CDR3 is 15 residues long. CDR3 residues: CASSFDSFRQETQYF. The CDR3 nucleotides are TGTGCCAGCAGCTTTGACAGCTTCCGACAAGAGACCCAGTACTTC.

Turning to this clone: The identical CDR3 is also encoded by other nucleotide sequences in the sample. V is TRBV7-9 and J is TRBJ2-5; D possibly corresponds to TRBD2 (5 bases). The CDR3 covers 14 residues. From germline, CDR1 is SEHNR and CDR2 FQNEAQ (reference sequence). The V and J ends lost 5 bases and 1 base respectively, with 11 bases between them. In DNA form, the CDR3 reads TGTGCCAGCAGCCTTAGCGAGATCCAAGAGACCCAGTACTTC. It encodes CASSLSEIQETQYF.

On this clone itself: The sample has other DNA sequences that encode this CDR3 too. The chain links TRBV5-1 to TRBJ1-1; D gene unclear. The CDR3 sequence is 13 residues long. Trimming shortened V by 0 bases and J by 1 base, and 4 bases separated the two germline ends. Germline-derived CDR1 and CDR2 are SGHRS and YFSETQ. Here the CDR3 reads CASSLGGNTEAFF. CDR3 sequence (DNA): TGCGCCAGCAGCTTGGGGGGGAACACTGAAGCTTTCTTT.

This rearrangement joins TRBV6-5 to TRBJ1-4; D remains ambiguous. Germline V gene sequence: CDR1 MNHEY, CDR2 SVGAGI. This CDR3 has 12 residues. Between the trimmed V and J ends, which lost 7 bases and 7 bases, there was a span of 10 bases. The CDR3 nucleotides read TGTGCCAGCAAAGGTTCTTCTGAAAAACTGTTTTTT. Protein product: CASKGSSEKLFF.

The genes are TRBV2 and TRBJ2-5, with TRBD1 identical over 11 bases. The CDR3 contains 15 residues. J gave up 5 bases and V 7 bases, and 9 bases lay outside the gene matches. The germline V gene has CDR1 SNHLY and CDR2 FYNNEI. The CDR3 here is CASTFGQGAFETQYF. The CDR3, as DNA: TGTGCCAGCACCTTCGGACAGGGGGCATTTGAGACCCAGTACTTC.

In its sample, this clone was seen once. Here the CDR3 DNA reads TGTGCCTCCTCCGGATACAACAATGAAAAACTGTTTTTT. It is translated as CASSGYNNEKLFF. This chain joins TRBV30 and TRBJ1-4, with D unresolved. Germline CDR1 is GTSNPN and CDR2 is SVGIG (reference sequence). There are 13 residues in the CDR3. Trimming stripped 7 bases from V and 5 bases from J, with 14 bases between.

The chain joins TRBV28 to TRBJ2-5, with 8 bases lining up with TRBD1. The CDR3 totals 15 residues. Germline V lookup: CDR1 MDHEN, CDR2 SYDVKM. V trimming: 4 bases; J trimming: 6 bases; junction bases outside the gene matches: 10. The DNA of the CDR3 is TGTGCCAGCAGTTGGGGAAAGGGACAGGTAAAGACCCAGTACTTC. This sequence encodes CASSWGKGQVKTQYF.

V usage is TRBV4-3 and J usage is TRBJ1-4; D is uncertain. The germline CDR1 and CDR2 sequences are LGHNA and YSLEER. The V and J ends lost 0 bases and 2 bases respectively, with 7 bases between them. The CDR3 is 15 residues long. CDR3 region: CASSQELQTNEKLFF. CDR3 DNA: TGCGCCAGCAGCCAAGAACTCCAGACTAATGAAAAACTGTTTTTT.

The genes are TRBV4-1 and TRBJ1-4, with D unresolved. The CDR3 sequence is 15 residues long. Germline V CDR1 and CDR2: MGHRA, YSYEKL. V was shortened by 4 bases and J by 5 bases, with 14 bases between the two germline ends. The CDR3 sequence: CASSREGFENEKLFF. CDR3 coding DNA: TGCGCCAGCAGCCGTGAGGGCTTTGAGAATGAAAAACTGTTTTTT.

This chain links TRBV28 with TRBJ1-3; D is undetermined. This CDR3 region has 13 residues. V was pared by 3 bases and J by 5 bases, with 8 bases between. The germline gives CDR1 MDHEN, CDR2 SYDVKM. CDR3 amino acids: CASSFVARNTIYF. The CDR3 DNA reads TGTGCCAGCAGTTTCGTCGCGAGAAACACCATATATTTT.

This sequence joins TRBV2 and TRBJ2-1; 13 nucleotides align to TRBD2. CDR1 is SNHLY and CDR2 is FYNNEI in the germline V gene. J was trimmed by 6 bases and V by 10 bases; bases with no gene match: 3. The CDR3 runs 13 residues. CDR3 bases: TGTGCCACCGGGACTAGCGGGATCAATGAGCAGTTCTTC. This encodes CATGTSGINEQFF.

V usage is TRBV10-3 and J usage is TRBJ2-5, with D tentatively TRBD1 (6 bases). Trimming shortened V by 5 bases and J by 8 bases, and 15 bases separated the two germline ends. The germline V gene has CDR1 ENHRY and CDR2 SYGVKD. The CDR3 is 13 amino acids. The CDR3 region has the DNA TGTGCCATCAGTTCCGGACAGCTGGTTACCCAGTACTTC. Its translation: CAISSGQLVTQYF.

The chain has TRBV30 and TRBJ1-5, with a weak D call TRBD1 (5 bases). The V and J ends lost 2 bases and 4 bases respectively, with 12 bases between them. CDR3 length: 14 amino acids. Germline V gene sequence: CDR1 GTSNPN, CDR2 SVGIG (reference sequence). The CDR3 loop is CAWSTIGGNQPQHF. In nucleotides, the CDR3 is TGTGCCTGGAGTACCATTGGGGGGAATCAGCCCCAGCATTTT. The whole variable domain, remainder taken from reference TRBV30 and TRBJ1-5, is SQTIHQWPATLVQPVGSPLSLECTVEGTSNPNLYWYRQAAGRGLQLLFYSVGIGQISSEVPQNLSASRPQDRQFILSSKKLLLSDSGFYLCAWSTIGGNQPQHFGDGTRLSIL.

This sequence joins TRBV7-8 and TRBJ2-7; 7 bases align to TRBD1. The V gene end was trimmed by 8 bases and the J gene end by 5 bases; junction bases not matched to a gene: 18. This CDR3 comprises 16 residues. The germline gives CDR1 SGHVS, CDR2 FQNEAQ. The CDR3 region is CASHGGDRDNIHEQYF. Written as DNA, the CDR3 is TGTGCCAGCCATGGGGGTGACAGGGATAACATCCACGAGCAGTACTTC.

The rearrangement links TRBV30 to TRBJ1-4; 7 nucleotides agree with TRBD1. The CDR3 has 14 amino acids. Looked up from germline, CDR1 is GTSNPN and CDR2 is SVGIG (reference sequence). J gave up 5 bases and V 3 bases, and 6 bases lay outside the gene matches. This CDR3 is CAWRGDSQNEKLFF. The CDR3, as DNA: TGTGCCTGGAGGGGGGACAGTCAAAATGAAAAACTGTTTTTT.

The chain carries TRBV4-2 and TRBJ2-2, with D perhaps matching TRBD1 (6 bases). Trimming left V 4 bases short and J 1 base short, with 7 bases between. Germline V CDR1 and CDR2: LGHNA, YNFKEQ. This CDR3 is built from 14 residues. Here the CDR3 reads CASSPTGNTGELFF. In DNA, the CDR3 is TGTGCCAGCAGCCCGACAGGGAACACCGGGGAGCTGTTTTTT.

V and J are TRBV19 and TRBJ1-1, with D uncertain. Germline V gene data show CDR1 as LNHDA and CDR2 as SQIVND (reference sequence). CDR3 length: 17 amino acids. Trimming removed 7 bases at V and 1 base at J, with 22 bases between. The chain's CDR3 is CASTPRSLSSGNTEAFF. The CDR3 nucleotides are TGTGCCAGTACTCCACGATCTCTCTCCTCTGGGAACACTGAAGCTTTCTTT.

This chain's CDR3 is CAIKERGSYNEQFF. In nucleotides, the CDR3 is TGTGCCATCAAAGAGCGGGGGTCTTACAATGAGCAGTTCTTC. The chain employs TRBV10-3 and TRBJ2-1; 8 nucleotides align to TRBD2. This CDR3 contains 14 residues. Germline CDR1 reads ENHRY; CDR2 reads SYGVKD. Losses at the gene ends were 7 bases for V and 4 bases for J; bases not matched to a gene: 6.

The chain carries TRBV7-2 and TRBJ2-2; TRBD1 agrees at 7 bases. This CDR3 is 16 amino acids long. V gave up 3 bases and J gave up 2 bases; unmatched junction bases: 6. Germline V lookup: CDR1 SGHTA, CDR2 FQGNSA. This CDR3 is CASSFAGTANTGELFF. The CDR3 region has the DNA TGTGCCAGCAGCTTCGCCGGGACAGCTAACACCGGGGAGCTGTTTTTT.

This clone was observed once. The V call is TRBV2, the J call TRBJ2-3; TRBD2 agrees at 12 bases. V shed 2 bases and J 5 bases; nucleotides not matched to a gene: 5. The CDR3 length is 16 residues. In germline, CDR1 is SNHLY, CDR2 FYNNEI. CDR3 in amino acids: CASSESLAGGGDTQYF. The CDR3, as DNA: TGTGCCAGCAGTGAAAGCCTAGCGGGAGGGGGAGATACGCAGTATTTT.

The gene calls are TRBV7-6 and TRBJ2-3; the D gene is possibly TRBD2 (7 bases). CDR3 length equals 13 residues. Germline V gene data show CDR1 as SGHVS and CDR2 as FNYEAQ. The V gene lost 3 bases and the J gene lost 10 bases, with 14 bases spanning the gap. The CDR3 sequence is CASSLDEGGAQYF. For the CDR3, the DNA is TGTGCCAGCAGCTTGGACGAGGGGGGGGCGCAGTATTTT.

This chain uses TRBV10-3 with TRBJ2-3, with D unresolved. The V gene lost 0 bases and the J gene lost 0 bases, with 10 bases spanning the gap. CDR3 length: 16 amino acids. Germline loops: CDR1 ENHRY, CDR2 SYGVKD. The CDR3 loop reads CAISESYIPSTDTQYF. The CDR3 DNA reads as TGTGCCATCAGTGAGTCTTATATCCCTAGCACAGATACGCAGTATTTT.

This clone was observed once. The chain links TRBV18 to TRBJ2-7; 11 bases agree with TRBD1. V shed 3 bases and J 7 bases; nucleotides not matched to a gene: 14. The CDR3 totals 17 residues. From germline, CDR1 is KGHSH and CDR2 LQKENI. CDR3 sequence: CASSPGQGAPFATEQYF. CDR3 in DNA: TGTGCCAGCTCACCCGGACAGGGGGCCCCCTTCGCAACTGAGCAGTACTTC. Full variable domain (remainder filled in from reference TRBV18 and TRBJ2-7): NAGVMQNPRHLVRRRGQEARLRCSPMKGHSHVYWYRQLPEEGLKFMVYLQKENIIDESGMPKERFSAEFPKEGPSILRIQQVVRGDSAAYFCASSPGQGAPFATEQYFGPGTRLTVT.

This chain joins TRBV4-1 and TRBJ1-6; the D is unclear. Trimming pared 3 bases from V and 8 bases from J, leaving 8 bases between. This CDR3 is 13 amino acids long. The germline V gene has CDR1 MGHRA and CDR2 YSYEKL. CDR3 loop: CASSQGRDSPLHF. CDR3 sequence (DNA): TGCGCCAGCAGCCAGGGCCGTGATTCACCCCTCCACTTT.

V and J are TRBV13 and TRBJ1-2; possible D gene TRBD1, 5 bases. This CDR3 has 15 amino acids. CDR1 is PRHDT and CDR2 is FYEKMQ in the germline V gene (reference sequence). V was shortened by 0 bases and J by 0 bases, with 8 bases between the two germline ends. The CDR3, as DNA: TGTGCCAGCAGCTTAGGGACAGCCACTAACTATGGCTACACCTTC. Residues: CASSLGTATNYGYTF.

The genes are TRBV5-1 and TRBJ2-1; 10 nucleotides match TRBD2. The CDR3 is 15 residues long. Losses at the gene ends were 0 bases for V and 7 bases for J; bases not matched to a gene: 4. CDR1 and CDR2 from the germline V gene are SGHRS and YFSETQ. The CDR3 nucleotides are TGCGCCAGCAGCTTGGATAGCGGGGGGTTGAATGAGCAGTTCTTC. Protein: CASSLDSGGLNEQFF.

The V call is TRBV29-1, the J call TRBJ2-1; 9 bases align to TRBD2. CDR1 and CDR2 (germline): SQVTM, ANQGSEA. Trimming took 4 bases from V and 6 from J; bases not matched to a gene: 10. The CDR3 has 15 residues. The CDR3 protein is CSVVWKAGGRNEQFF. The CDR3 DNA follows: TGCAGCGTTGTGTGGAAGGCGGGGGGGCGCAATGAGCAGTTCTTC.

The rearrangement uses TRBV18 and TRBJ1-5; 7 bases map to TRBD1. V was clipped by 6 bases and J by 3 bases; unmatched bases: 5. The CDR3 extends over 14 amino acids. Per the germline V gene, CDR1 is KGHSH and CDR2 is LQKENI. CDR3 amino acids: CASSLTGINQPQHF. CDR3 DNA: TGTGCCAGCTCCCTGACAGGGATCAATCAGCCCCAGCATTTT.

This chain uses TRBV10-3 with TRBJ2-7; D is uncertain. V gave up 4 bases and J gave up 0 bases, with 13 bases separating them. Germline values: CDR1 ENHRY, CDR2 SYGVKD. The CDR3 extends over 15 amino acids. The CDR3 coding sequence is TGTGCCATCAGTGGGGCAGGACCCATCTCCTACGAGCAGTACTTC. This gives the protein CAISGAGPISYEQYF.